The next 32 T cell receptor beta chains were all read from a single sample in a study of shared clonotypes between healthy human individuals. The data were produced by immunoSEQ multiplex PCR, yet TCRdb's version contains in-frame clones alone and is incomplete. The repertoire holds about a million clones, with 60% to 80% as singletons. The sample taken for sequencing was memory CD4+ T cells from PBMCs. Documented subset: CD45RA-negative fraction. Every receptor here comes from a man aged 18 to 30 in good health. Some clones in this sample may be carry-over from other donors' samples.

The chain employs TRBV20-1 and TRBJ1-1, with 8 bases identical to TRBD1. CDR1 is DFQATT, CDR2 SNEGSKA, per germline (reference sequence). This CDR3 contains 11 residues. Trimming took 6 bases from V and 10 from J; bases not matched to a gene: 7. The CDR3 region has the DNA TGCAGTGCCAAGACAGGGGAAGTAGCTTTCTTT. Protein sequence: CSAKTGEVAFF.

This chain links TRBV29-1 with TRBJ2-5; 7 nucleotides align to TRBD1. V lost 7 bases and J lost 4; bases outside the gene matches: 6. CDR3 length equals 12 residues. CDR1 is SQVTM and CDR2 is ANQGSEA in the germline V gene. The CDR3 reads CSGMTGTETQYF. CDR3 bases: TGCAGCGGGATGACAGGGACAGAGACCCAGTACTTC.

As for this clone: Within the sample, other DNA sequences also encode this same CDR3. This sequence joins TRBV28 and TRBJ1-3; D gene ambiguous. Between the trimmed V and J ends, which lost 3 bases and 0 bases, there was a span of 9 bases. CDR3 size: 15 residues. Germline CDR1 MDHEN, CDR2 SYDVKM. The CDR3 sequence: CASSFGRSSGNTIYF. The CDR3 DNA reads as TGTGCCAGCAGTTTCGGACGGAGCTCTGGAAACACCATATATTTT.

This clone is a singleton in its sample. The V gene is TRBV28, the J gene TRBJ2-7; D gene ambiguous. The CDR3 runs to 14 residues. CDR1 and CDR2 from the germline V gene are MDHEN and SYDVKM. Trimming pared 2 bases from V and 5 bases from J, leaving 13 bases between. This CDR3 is CASSLRAPRNEQYF. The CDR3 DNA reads TGTGCCAGCAGTTTACGGGCCCCCCGCAACGAGCAGTACTTC.

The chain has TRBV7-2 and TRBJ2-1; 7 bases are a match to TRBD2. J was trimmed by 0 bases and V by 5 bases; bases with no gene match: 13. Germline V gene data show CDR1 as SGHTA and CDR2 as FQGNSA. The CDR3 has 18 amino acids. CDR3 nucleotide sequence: TGTGCCAGCAGCCCAACCCCCCGGGGGGTTCGCTCCTACAATGAGCAGTTCTTC. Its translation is CASSPTPRGVRSYNEQFF.

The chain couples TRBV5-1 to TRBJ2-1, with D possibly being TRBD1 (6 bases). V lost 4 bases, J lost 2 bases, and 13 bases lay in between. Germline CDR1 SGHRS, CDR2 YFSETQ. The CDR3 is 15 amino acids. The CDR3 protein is CASSQDSGTYNEQFF. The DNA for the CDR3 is TGCGCCAGCAGCCAGGACAGTGGGACCTACAATGAGCAGTTCTTC. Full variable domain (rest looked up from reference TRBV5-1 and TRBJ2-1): KAGVTQTPRYLIKTRGQQVTLSCSPISGHRSVSWYQQTPGQGLQFLFEYFSETQRNKGNFPGRFSGRQFSNSRSEMNVSTLELGDSALYLCASSQDSGTYNEQFFGPGTRLTVL.

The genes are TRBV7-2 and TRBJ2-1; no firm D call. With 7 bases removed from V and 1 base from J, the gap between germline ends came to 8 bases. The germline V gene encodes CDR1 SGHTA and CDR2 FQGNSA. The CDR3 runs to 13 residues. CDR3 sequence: CASTVDSYNEQFF. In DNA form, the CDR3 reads TGTGCCAGCACCGTGGATTCCTACAATGAGCAGTTCTTC.

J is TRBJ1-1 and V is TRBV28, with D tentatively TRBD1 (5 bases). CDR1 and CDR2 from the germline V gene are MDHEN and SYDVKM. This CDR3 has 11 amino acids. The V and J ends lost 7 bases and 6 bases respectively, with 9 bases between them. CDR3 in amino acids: CASNWGAEAFF. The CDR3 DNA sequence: TGTGCCAGCAACTGGGGGGCTGAAGCTTTCTTT.

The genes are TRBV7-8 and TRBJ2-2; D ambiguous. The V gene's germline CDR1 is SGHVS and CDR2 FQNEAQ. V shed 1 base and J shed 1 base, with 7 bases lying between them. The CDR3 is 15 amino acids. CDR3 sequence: CASSLVARNTGELFF. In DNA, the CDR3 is TGTGCCAGCAGCTTAGTAGCCCGGAACACCGGGGAGCTGTTTTTT.

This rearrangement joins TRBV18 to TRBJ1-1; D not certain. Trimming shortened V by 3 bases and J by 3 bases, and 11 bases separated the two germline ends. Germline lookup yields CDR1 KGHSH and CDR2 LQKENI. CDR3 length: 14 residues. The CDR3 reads CASSPSMGYTEAFF. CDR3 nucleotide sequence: TGTGCCAGCTCACCTTCCATGGGGTACACTGAAGCTTTCTTT. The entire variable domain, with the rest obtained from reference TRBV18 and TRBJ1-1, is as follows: NAGVMQNPRHLVRRRGQEARLRCSPMKGHSHVYWYRQLPEEGLKFMVYLQKENIIDESGMPKERFSAEFPKEGPSILRIQQVVRGDSAAYFCASSPSMGYTEAFFGQGTRLTVV.

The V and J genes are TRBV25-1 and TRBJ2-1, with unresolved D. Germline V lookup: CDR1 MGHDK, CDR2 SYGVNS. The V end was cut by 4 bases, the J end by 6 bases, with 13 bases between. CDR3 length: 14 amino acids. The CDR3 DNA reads TGTGCCAGCAGTGTCACAGCAGCTAGCAATGAGCAGTTCTTC. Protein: CASSVTAASNEQFF. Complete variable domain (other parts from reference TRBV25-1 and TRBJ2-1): EADIYQTPRYLVIGTGKKITLECSQTMGHDKMYWYQQDPGMELHLIHYSYGVNSTEKGDLSSESTVSRIRTEHFPLTLESARPSHTSQYLCASSVTAASNEQFFGPGTRLTVL.

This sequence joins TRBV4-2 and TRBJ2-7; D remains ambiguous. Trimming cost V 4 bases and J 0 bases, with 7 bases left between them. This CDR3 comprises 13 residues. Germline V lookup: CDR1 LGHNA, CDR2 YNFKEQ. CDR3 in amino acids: CASSPGLSYEQYF. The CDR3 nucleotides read TGTGCCAGCAGCCCAGGCCTCTCCTACGAGCAGTACTTC.

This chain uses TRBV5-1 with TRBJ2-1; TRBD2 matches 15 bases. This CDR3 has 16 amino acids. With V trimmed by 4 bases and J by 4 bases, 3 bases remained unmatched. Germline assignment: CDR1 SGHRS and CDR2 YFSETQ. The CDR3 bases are TGCGCCAGCAGCCAGGGACTAGCGGGGGGTTACAATGAGCAGTTCTTC. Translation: CASSQGLAGGYNEQFF.

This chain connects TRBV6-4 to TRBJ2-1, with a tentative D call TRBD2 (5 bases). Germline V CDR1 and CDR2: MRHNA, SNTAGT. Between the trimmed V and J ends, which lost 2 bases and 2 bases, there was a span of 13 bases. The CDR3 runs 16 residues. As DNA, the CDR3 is TGTGCCAGCAGTGACCGATTGGGGAGAGCCTACAATGAGCAGTTCTTC. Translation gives CASSDRLGRAYNEQFF.

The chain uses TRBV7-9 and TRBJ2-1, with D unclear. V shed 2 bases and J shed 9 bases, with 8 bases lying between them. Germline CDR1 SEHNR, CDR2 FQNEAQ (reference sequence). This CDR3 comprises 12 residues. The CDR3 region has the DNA TGTGCCAGCAGCTTAATGCGCGGTGAGCAGTTCTTC. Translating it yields CASSLMRGEQFF.

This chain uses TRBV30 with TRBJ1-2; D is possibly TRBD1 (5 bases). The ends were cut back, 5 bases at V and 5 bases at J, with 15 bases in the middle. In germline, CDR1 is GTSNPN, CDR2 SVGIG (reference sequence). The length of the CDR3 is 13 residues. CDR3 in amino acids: CAWAPGTAYGYTF. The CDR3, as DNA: TGTGCCTGGGCCCCGGGGACGGCTTATGGCTACACCTTC.

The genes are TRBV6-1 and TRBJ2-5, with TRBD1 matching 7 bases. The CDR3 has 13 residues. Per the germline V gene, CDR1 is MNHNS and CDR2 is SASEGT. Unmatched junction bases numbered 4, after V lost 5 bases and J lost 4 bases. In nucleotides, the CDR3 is TGTGCCAGCAGTATACAGGGGAGAGAGACCCAGTACTTC. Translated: CASSIQGRETQYF.

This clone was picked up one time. This CDR3 reads CASSRGLLLSYEQYF. The CDR3 bases are TGTGCCAGCAGCCGGGGACTCCTGTTATCCTACGAGCAGTACTTC. The V gene is TRBV7-9, the J gene TRBJ2-7, with TRBD2 as a possible D gene (6 bases). Germline CDR1 and CDR2: SEHNR and FQNEAQ (reference sequence). V gave up 5 bases and J gave up 1 base, with 15 bases separating them. The CDR3 contains 15 residues. Supplemented by reference TRBV7-9 and TRBJ2-7, the full variable domain reads DTGVSQNPRHKITKRGQNVTFRCDPISEHNRLYWYRQTLGQGPEFLTYFQNEAQLEKSRLLSDRFSAERPKGSFSTLEIQRTEQGDSAMYLCASSRGLLLSYEQYFGPGTRLTVT.

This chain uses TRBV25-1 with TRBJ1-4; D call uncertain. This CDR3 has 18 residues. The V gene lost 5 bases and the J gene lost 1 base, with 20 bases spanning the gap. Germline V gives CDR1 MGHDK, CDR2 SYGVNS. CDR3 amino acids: CASSSPPGTTGTNEKLFF. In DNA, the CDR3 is TGTGCCAGCAGTTCCCCCCCGGGAACTACGGGAACTAATGAAAAACTGTTTTTT.

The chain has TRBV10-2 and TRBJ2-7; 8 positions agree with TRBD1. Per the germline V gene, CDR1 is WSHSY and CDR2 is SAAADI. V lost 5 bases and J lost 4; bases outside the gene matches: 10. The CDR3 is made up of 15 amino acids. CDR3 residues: CASSLDGQGTYEQYF. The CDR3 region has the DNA TGCGCCAGCAGTCTCGATGGACAGGGAACGTACGAGCAGTACTTC.

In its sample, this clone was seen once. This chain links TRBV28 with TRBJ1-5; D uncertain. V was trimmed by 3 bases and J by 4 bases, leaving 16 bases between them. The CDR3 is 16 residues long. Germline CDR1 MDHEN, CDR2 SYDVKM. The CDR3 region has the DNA TGTGCCAGCAGTTTTAGAGCGACGGGGAAGAATCAGCCCCAGCATTTT. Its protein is CASSFRATGKNQPQHF.

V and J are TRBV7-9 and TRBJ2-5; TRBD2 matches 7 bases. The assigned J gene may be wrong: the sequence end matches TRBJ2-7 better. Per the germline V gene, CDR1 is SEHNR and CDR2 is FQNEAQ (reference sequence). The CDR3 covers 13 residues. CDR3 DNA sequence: TGTGCCAGCAGCTTACTAGCGGTTTCCGAGCAGTACTTC. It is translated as CASSLLAVSEQYF.

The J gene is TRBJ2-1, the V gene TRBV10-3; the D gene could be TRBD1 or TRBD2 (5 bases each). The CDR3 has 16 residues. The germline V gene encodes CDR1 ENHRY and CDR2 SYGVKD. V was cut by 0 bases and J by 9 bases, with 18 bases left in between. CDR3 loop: CAISESSGFGGGEQFF. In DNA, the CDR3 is TGTGCCATCAGTGAGTCTTCAGGGTTTGGGGGTGGTGAGCAGTTCTTC.

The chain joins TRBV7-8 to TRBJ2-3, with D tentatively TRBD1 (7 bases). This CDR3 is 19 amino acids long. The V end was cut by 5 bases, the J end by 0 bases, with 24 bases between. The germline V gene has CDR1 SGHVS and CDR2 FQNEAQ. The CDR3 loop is CASSATGFGTRLSTDTQYF. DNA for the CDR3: TGTGCCAGCAGCGCGACAGGGTTCGGGACTCGACTTAGCACAGATACGCAGTATTTT.

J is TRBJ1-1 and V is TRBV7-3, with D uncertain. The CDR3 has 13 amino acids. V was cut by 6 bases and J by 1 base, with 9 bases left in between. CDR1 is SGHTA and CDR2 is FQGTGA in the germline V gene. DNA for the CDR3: TGTGCCAGCAGTTCCTTTCGGAACACTGAAGCTTTCTTT. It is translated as CASSSFRNTEAFF.

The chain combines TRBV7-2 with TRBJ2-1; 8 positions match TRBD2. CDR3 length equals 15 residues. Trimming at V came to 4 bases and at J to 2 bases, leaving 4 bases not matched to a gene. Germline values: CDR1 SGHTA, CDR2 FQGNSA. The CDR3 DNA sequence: TGTGCCAGCAGCTCTACTAGCGGAGCCTACAATGAGCAGTTCTTC. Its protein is CASSSTSGAYNEQFF. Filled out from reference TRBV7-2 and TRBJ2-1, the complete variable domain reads GAGVSQSPSNKVTEKGKDVELRCDPISGHTALYWYRQSLGQGLEFLIYFQGNSAPDKSGLPSDRFSAERTGGSVSTLTIQRTQQEDSAVYLCASSSTSGAYNEQFFGPGTRLTVL.

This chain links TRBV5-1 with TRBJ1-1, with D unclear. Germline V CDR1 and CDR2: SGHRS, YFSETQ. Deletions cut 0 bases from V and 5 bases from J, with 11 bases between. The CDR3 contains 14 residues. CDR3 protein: CASSLGAPKTEAFF. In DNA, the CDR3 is TGCGCCAGCAGCTTGGGGGCCCCGAAGACTGAAGCTTTCTTT.

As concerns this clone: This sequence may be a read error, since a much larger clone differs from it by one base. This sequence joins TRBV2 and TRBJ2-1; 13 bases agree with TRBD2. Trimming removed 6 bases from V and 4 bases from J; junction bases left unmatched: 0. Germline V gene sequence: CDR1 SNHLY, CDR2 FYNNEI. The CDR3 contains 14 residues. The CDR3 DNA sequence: TGTGCCAGCAGGGGACTAGCGGGATACAATGAGCAGTTCTTC. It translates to CASRGLAGYNEQFF. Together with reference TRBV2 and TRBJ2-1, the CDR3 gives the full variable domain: EPEVTQTPSHQVTQMGQEVILRCVPISNHLYFYWYRQILGQKVEFLVSFYNNEISEKSEIFDDQFSVERPDGSNFTLKIRSTKLEDSAMYFCASRGLAGYNEQFFGPGTRLTVL.

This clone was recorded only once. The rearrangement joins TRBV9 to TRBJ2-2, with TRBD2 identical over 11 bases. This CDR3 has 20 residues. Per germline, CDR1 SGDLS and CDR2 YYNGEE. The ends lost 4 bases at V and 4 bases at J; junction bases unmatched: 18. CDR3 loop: CASSPRLAGGRSFGTGELFF. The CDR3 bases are TGTGCCAGCAGCCCTCGTCTAGCGGGAGGCCGCTCCTTTGGCACCGGGGAGCTGTTTTTT.

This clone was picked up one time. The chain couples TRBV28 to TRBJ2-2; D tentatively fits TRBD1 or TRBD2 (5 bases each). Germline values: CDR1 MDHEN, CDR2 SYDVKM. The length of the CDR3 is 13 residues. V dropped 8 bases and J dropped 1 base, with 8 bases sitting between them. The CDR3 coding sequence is TGTGCCAGCTGGGACGGGAACACCGGGGAGCTGTTTTTT. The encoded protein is CASWDGNTGELFF.

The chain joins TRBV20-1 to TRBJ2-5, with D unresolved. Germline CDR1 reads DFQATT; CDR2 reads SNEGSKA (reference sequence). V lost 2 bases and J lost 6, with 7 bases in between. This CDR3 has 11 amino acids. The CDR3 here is CSARRVKTQYF. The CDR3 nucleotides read TGCAGTGCTAGAAGGGTAAAGACCCAGTACTTC.

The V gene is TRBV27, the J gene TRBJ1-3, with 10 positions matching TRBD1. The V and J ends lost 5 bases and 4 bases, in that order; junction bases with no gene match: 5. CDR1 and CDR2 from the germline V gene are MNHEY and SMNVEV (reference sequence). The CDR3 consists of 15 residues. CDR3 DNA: TGTGCCAGCAGTCGACAGGGGGCGCCCGGAAACACCATATATTTT. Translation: CASSRQGAPGNTIYF.